The source of this T cell receptor beta chain is a study of blood T cells in healthy people across ages. Study-wide results and limits: Unknown donor CMV status possibly confounded expanded clonotype changes. Unsorted PBMCs blocked a conclusive comparison of naive and antigen-experienced cells.

Comment on this clonotype: Its antigen is as yet unknown.

The individuals who served as donors were healthy Caucasians living in Russia, aged about 6 to 95. The CDR3 is 13 amino acids. The junction had 7 bases not matched to a gene; V was cut back by 7 bases and J by 4 bases. Per germline, CDR1 SQVTM and CDR2 ANQGSEA. The authors ran a second PCR of 7 to 11 cycles using a sample-barcoded 5' primer and a J-beta primer mix. No fewer than 2.5 million CDR3-containing paired-end reads came from each sample. TCRdb re-derived calls from the 5' RACE reads in MiXCR, one entry per CDR3 protein. The table lists fewer than 950,000 distinct CDR3 sequences, about 53% of them singletons.

The sequence derives from a man aged 80 or over in good health. This chain joins TRBV29-1 and TRBJ2-1, with 7 bases that match TRBD1. Sequencing was done on a sample of blood. The CDR3: CSGRTTGYNEQFF. DNA of the CDR3: TGCAGCGGACGGACGACAGGGTACAATGAGCAGTTCTTC.